The following is a T cell receptor beta chain sequence with its context. Which antigen it targets is not known. The input lacks base qualities; no much larger clone sits a single base away. Only healthy Caucasian donors were included. Three pairs of female monozygotic twins, all aged roughly 18 to 29 years, were included in the twin cohort. RNA for TCR libraries was isolated from peripheral blood mononuclear cells. The sample originates from a study of identical twins (dated by TCRdb to 2015 to 2016). About the investigation overall: The study deep-sequenced TCR alpha and beta repertoires from monozygotic twins, unrelated adults of various ages and cord blood to test whether fetal clonotypes persist. To rule out contamination, the twin experiments were replicated at different times with different library preparation protocols.

What the research found in general, with its limitations: Because the same donors could not be followed over many years, conclusions were based on cross-sectional statistical analysis. A weaker excess of twin sharing was found in beta out-of-frame sequences because the signal-to-noise ratio was lowered by fewer shared sequences. Recombination models systematically underestimated out-of-frame TCR alpha sharing in monozygotic twins but agreed with sharing between unrelated individuals. Abundant cord blood beta clonotypes carried fewer insertions; young adult naive repertoires showed a weaker similar trend, while memory repertoires showed none. Compared with coincidental sharing between unrelated individuals, out-of-frame TCR alpha sequences shared between twins had an excess of sequences with low generation probability. Invariant T cells such as MAIT and iNKT could partly confound zero-insertion analyses, although diverse VJ usage argued against such confounding for most clonotypes.

The library came from 5' RACE. Sequenced on an Illumina HiSeq 2000. Template switching added a universal primer binding site, and the final cDNA carried a unique molecular identifier that allowed TCR cDNA molecules to be counted accurately. Specific primers in the conserved constant-segment region were used to synthesize first-strand cDNA for the TCR alpha and beta chains. Each cDNA library was double barcoded, with a SMART-Mk sample barcode plus Illumina barcodes, to control for contamination. TruSeq adapter sequences along with Illumina sample barcodes were introduced in two successive PCR steps. Sequencing of the TCR alpha and beta cDNA libraries was done on the Illumina HiSeq platform using custom primers. Per the source publication's procedure: MiGEC processed the raw reads to extract unique molecular identifiers, while MiXCR was used to determine the CDR3 positions. For each individual, recombination models were inferred using an EM algorithm with the repgenHMM and IGoR tools. The analysis of shared clonotypes was done with the tcR package in R, with sharing normalized by the product of cloneset sizes. To study raw recombination free of thymic and clonal selection effects, out-of-frame nonproductive sequences were analyzed. In-frame beta chains were kept once TCRdb had trimmed the public reads at Q25 with fastp and called clones with MiXCR. Rows merge per CDR3 protein into single entries with the most common DNA and genes. These V and J calls rely on TCRdb rather than the paper's analysis. The sample profile shows around 680,000 distinct CDR3 sequences; 8.5% to 9.5% of them were found once. The ten biggest clones cover 0.85% to 1% of the sample.

Trimmed from V: 3 bases; trimmed from J: 5 bases; junction bases lacking a gene match: 8. Measured from the cysteine to the phenylalanine, the CDR3 is 16 residues long. CDR3 DNA only is kept here, 48 bases in frame from base 1. According to the germline V gene (reference sequence), CDR1 reads DFQATT and CDR2 reads SNEGSKA. The same sample was also studied in work on yellow fever vaccine responses in identical twins. Reported in the second study: According to the authors, in identical twins the way T cells responded to vaccination appeared partly convergent and partly personalized. The study precisely tracked vaccine-responding T cell clones in identical twins.

The sequenced material came from PBMCs. The rearranged chain carries TRBV20-1 and TRBJ2-5; 14 bases in the junction line up with TRBD2. This clonotype was obtained from a woman under 30 in good health. The CDR3 loop reads CSASILTSGGAETQYF. At the DNA level, the sequence is TGCAGTGCTAGCATCTTGACTAGCGGGGGGGCGGAGACCCAGTACTTC.